This T cell receptor beta chain was obtained from a study of blood T cell repertoires in COVID-19. Profiling relied on immunoSEQ multiplex PCR, and the TCRdb table lists in-frame clones only, not all of them. The table has roughly 200,000 clones, more than 75% seen once. This clone appeared once. This CDR3 is built from 15 residues. The ends were cut back, 4 bases at V and 3 bases at J, with 14 bases in the middle. In germline, CDR1 is MNHNY, CDR2 SVGAGI (reference sequence). Sequencing was carried out using peripheral blood. This chain uses TRBV6-6 with TRBJ2-3; no clear D. This TCR derives from a woman older than 75 with acute or convalescent COVID-19. The CDR3 DNA sequence: TGTGCCAGCAGTTCACCCGACTTCGGTACAGATACGCAGTATTTT. Its protein product is CASSSPDFGTDTQYF.